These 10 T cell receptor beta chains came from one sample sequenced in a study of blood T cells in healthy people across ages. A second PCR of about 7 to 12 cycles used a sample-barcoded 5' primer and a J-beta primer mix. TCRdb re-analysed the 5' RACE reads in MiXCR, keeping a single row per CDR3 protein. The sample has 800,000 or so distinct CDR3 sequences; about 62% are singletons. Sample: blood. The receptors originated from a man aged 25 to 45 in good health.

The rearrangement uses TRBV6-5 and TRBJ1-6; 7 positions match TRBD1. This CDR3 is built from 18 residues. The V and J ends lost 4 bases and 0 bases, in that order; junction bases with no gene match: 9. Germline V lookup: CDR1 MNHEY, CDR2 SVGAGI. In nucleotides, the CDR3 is TGTGCCAGCAGTTCCACAGGGGACCTCTCCTCCTATAATTCACCCCTCCACTTT. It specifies CASSSTGDLSSYNSPLHF.

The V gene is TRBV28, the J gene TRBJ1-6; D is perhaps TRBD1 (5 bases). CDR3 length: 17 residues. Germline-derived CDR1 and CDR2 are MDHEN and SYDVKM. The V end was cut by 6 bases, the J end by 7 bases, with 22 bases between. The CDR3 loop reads CASSSPPDNPLNSPLHF. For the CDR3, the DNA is TGTGCCAGCAGCTCTCCCCCGGACAACCCGCTGAATTCACCCCTCCACTTT.

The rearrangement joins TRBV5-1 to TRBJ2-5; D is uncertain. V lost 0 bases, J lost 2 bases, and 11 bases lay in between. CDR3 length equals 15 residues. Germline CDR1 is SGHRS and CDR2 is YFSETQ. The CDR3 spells CASSLGQLIQETQYF. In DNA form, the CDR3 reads TGCGCCAGCAGCTTGGGGCAGCTGATACAAGAGACCCAGTACTTC. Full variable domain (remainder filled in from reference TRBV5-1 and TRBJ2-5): KAGVTQTPRYLIKTRGQQVTLSCSPISGHRSVSWYQQTPGQGLQFLFEYFSETQRNKGNFPGRFSGRQFSNSRSEMNVSTLELGDSALYLCASSLGQLIQETQYFGPGTRLLVL.

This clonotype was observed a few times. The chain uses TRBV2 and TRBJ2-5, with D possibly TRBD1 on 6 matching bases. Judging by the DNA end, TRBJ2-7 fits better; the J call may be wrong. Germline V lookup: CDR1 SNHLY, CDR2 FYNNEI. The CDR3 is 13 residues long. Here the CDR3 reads CASSVQGTYEQYF. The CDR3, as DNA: TGTGCCAGCAGTGTACAGGGAACCTACGAGCAGTACTTC.

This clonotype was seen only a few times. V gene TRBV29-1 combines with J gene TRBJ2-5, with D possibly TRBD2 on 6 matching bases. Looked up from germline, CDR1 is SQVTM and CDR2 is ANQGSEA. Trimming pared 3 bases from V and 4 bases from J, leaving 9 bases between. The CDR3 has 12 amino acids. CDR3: CSVDTGGETQYF. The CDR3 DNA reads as TGCAGCGTTGACACCGGGGGAGAGACCCAGTACTTC. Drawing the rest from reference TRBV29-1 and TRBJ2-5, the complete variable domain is SAVISQKPSRDICQRGTSLTIQCQVDSQVTMMFWYRQQPGQSLTLIATANQGSEATYESGFVIDKFPISRPNLTFSTLTVSNMSPEDSSIYLCSVDTGGETQYFGPGTRLLVL.

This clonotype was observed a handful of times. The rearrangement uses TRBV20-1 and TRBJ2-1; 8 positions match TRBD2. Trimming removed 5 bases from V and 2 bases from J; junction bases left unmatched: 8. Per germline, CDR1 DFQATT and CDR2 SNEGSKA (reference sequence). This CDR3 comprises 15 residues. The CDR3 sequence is CSAETSENPYNEQFF. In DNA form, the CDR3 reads TGCAGTGCTGAGACTAGCGAAAATCCCTACAATGAGCAGTTCTTC.

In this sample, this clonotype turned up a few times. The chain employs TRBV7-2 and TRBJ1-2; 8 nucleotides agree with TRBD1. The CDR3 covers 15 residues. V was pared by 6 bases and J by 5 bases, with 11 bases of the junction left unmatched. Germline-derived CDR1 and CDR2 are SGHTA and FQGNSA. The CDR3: CASSPSGTGNYGYTF. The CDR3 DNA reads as TGTGCCAGCAGTCCATCCGGGACAGGAAATTATGGCTACACCTTC.

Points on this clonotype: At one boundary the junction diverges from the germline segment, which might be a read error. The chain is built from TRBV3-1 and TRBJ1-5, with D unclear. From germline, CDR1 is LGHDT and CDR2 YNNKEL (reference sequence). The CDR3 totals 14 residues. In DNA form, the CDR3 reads TGTGCCAGCAGCCAAGATTCTGGAAATCCGCCCCAGCATTTT. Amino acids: CASSQDSGNPPQHF.

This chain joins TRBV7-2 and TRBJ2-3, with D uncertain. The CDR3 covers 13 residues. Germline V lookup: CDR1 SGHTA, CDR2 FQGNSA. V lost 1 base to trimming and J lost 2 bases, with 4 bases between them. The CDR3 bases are TGTGCCAGCAGCTTAGGTTACACAGATACGCAGTATTTT. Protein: CASSLGYTDTQYF.

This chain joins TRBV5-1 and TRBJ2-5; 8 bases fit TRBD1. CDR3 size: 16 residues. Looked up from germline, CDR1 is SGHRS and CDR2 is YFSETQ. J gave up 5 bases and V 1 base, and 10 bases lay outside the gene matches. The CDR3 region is CASSLSLPDRGETQYF. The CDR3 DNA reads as TGCGCCAGCAGCTTGTCCCTCCCAGACAGGGGCGAGACCCAGTACTTC.